The clone carrying this T cell receptor beta chain was counted a few times. Its antigen is unknown. Trimming pared 6 bases from V and 7 bases from J, leaving 18 bases between. This CDR3 comprises 14 residues. This entry is derived from a study of T cells after yellow fever vaccination. Study conclusions and caveats: Peak timing came faster in the weaker secondary response, day 5 versus 15. Most clones from primary vaccination were detected again post-booster (approximately 96% CD4, around 88% CD8).

Template-switching 5'RACE yielded the TCR cDNA; a universal primer site and UMIs were added in the process. In TCRdb, the 5' RACE reads were re-called with MiXCR into one record per CDR3 protein. Counted here are some 560,000 distinct CDR3 sequences, less than 20% occurring once; the ten biggest clones make up around 16%. This receptor was obtained from a man in his late teens or twenties who received the YFV17D yellow fever vaccine. Sequenced material: PBMCs, taken 5 to 6 days after the first yellow fever vaccination. The chain couples TRBV12-3 or TRBV12-4 to TRBJ1-1; D gene unclear. The CDR3 bases are TGTGCCAGCAGCCCCAGTTTAGGAGTGGGTGAAGCTTTCTTT. Protein product: CASSPSLGVGEAFF.